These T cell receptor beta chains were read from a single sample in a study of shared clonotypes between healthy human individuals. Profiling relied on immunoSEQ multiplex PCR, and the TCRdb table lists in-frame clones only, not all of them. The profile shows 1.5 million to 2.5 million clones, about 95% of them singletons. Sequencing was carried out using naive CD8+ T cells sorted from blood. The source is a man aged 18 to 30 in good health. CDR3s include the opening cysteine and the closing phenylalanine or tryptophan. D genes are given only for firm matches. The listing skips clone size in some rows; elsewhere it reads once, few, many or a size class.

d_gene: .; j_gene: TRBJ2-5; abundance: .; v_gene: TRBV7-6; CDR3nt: TGTGCCAGCAGCCCACCCGGGGAGACCCAGTACTTC; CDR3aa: CASSPPGETQYF
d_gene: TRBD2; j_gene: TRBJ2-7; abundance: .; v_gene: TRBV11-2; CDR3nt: TGTGCCAGCAGCTTGTCTAGATGGGGGTCGACTAGCGGGGAGTACTTC; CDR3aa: CASSLSRWGSTSGEYF
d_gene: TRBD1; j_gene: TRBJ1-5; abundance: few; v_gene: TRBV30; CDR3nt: TGTGCCTGGAGGGGACAGGGAAATCAGCCCCAGCATTTT; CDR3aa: CAWRGQGNQPQHF
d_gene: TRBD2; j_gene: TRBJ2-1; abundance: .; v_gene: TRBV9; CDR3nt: TGTGCCAGCAGCCCAGACCCTAGCGGGGGCCGCCCCAAGAAGTTCTTC; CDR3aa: CASSPDPSGGRPKKFF
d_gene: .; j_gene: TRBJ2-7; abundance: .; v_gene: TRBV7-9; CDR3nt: TGTGCCAGCAGCCCCCCAGGCCACTCCTACGAGCAGTACTTC; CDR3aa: CASSPPGHSYEQYF
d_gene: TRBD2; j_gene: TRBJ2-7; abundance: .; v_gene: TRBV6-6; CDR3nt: TGTGCCAGCAGTTTCGGACTAGCGATGAACGAGCAGTACTTC; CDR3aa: CASSFGLAMNEQYF
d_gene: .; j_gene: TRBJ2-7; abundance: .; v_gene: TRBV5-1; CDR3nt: TGCGCCAGCAGCTTTGGCCGGGAGATGGAGCAGTACTTC; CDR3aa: CASSFGREMEQYF
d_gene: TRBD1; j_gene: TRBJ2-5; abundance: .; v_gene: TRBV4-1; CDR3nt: TGCGCCAGCAGCCAAGTGGGACAGGGGGAGGAGACCCAGTACTTC; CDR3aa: CASSQVGQGEETQYF
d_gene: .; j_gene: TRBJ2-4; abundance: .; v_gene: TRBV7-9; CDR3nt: TGTGCCAGCAGCGGGACAGCCAAAAACATTCAGTACTTC; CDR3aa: CASSGTAKNIQYF
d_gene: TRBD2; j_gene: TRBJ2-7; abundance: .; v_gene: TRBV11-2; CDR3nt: TGTGCCAGCAGCTTAGAAGGCGGGGGATTCACCTACGAGCAGTACTTC; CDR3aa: CASSLEGGGFTYEQYF
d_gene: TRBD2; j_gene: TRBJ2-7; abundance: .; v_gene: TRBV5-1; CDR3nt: TGCGCCAGCAGCTTCGGACTAGCGATGATCTACGAGCAGTACTTC; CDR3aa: CASSFGLAMIYEQYF
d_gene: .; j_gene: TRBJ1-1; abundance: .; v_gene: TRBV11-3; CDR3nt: TGTGCCAGCAGCTTAGAGGCGTCAGGGAACACTGAAGCTTTCTTT; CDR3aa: CASSLEASGNTEAFF
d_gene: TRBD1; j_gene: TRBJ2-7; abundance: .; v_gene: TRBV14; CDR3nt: TGTGCCAGCAGCCTCGGACAGGGGGCAACATACGAGCAGTACTTC; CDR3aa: CASSLGQGATYEQYF
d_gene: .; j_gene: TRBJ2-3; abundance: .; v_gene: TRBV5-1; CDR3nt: TGCGCCAGCAGGGTTTCGTCAGATACGCAGTATTTT; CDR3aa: CASRVSSDTQYF
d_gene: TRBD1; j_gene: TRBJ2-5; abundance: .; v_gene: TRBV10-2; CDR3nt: TGCGCCAGCGGCGAGGACAGGGGGGAGACCCAGTACTTC; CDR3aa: CASGEDRGETQYF
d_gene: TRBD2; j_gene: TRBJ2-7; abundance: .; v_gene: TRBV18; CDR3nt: TGTGCCAGCTCACCTACGGACGGGACTAGCGGGAGCTACGAGCAGTACTTC; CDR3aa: CASSPTDGTSGSYEQYF
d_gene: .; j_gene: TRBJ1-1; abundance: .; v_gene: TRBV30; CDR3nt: TGTGCCTGGAGTGTAGGCACGAACACTGAAGCTTTCTTT; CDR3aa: CAWSVGTNTEAFF
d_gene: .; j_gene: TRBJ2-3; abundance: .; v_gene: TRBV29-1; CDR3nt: TGCAGCGTTTTGGACTATGGTACGCAGTATTTT; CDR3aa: CSVLDYGTQYF
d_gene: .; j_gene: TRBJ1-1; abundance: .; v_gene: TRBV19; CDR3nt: TGTGCCAGTAGTATCCCCGGGATGAACACTGAAGCTTTCTTT; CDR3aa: CASSIPGMNTEAFF
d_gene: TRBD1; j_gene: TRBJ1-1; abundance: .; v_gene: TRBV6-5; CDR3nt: TGTGCCAGCAGTCCCTATGGACAGGGTAAAACTGAAGCTTTCTTT; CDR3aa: CASSPYGQGKTEAFF
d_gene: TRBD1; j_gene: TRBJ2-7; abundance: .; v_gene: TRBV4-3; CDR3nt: TGCGCCAGCAGCCAAGCGGGGACAGGATACGAGCAGTACTTC; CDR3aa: CASSQAGTGYEQYF
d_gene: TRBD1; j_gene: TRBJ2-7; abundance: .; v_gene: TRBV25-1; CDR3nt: TGTGCCAGCAGTGAATCCCGACAGGGGGCCCCGGTTGAGCAGTACTTC; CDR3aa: CASSESRQGAPVEQYF
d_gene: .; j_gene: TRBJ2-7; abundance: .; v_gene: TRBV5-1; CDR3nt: TGCGCCAGCAGCTTGGAAGGGGATTACGAGCAGTACTTC; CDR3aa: CASSLEGDYEQYF
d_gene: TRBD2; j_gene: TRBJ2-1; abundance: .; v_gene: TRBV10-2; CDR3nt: TGCGCCAGCAGTGAGGACCTAGCGGGGAATGAGCAGTTCTTC; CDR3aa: CASSEDLAGNEQFF
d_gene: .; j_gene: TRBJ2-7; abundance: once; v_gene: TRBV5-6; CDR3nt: TGTGCCAGCAGCTTAGGACAAATATACGAGCAGTACTTC; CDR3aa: CASSLGQIYEQYF
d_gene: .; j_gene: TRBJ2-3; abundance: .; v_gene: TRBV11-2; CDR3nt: TGTGCCAGCAGAGCAATGGATTTTGACACAGATACGCAGTATTTT; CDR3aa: CASRAMDFDTDTQYF
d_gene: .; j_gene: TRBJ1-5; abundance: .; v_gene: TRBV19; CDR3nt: TGTGCCAGTAGGAAGTCTGACTATAGCAATCAGCCCCAGCATTTT; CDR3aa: CASRKSDYSNQPQHF
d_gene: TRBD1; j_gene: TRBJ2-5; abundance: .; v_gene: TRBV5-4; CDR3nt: TGTGCCAGCGAGGGGGCACCGGGAGAGACCCAGTACTTC; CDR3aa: CASEGAPGETQYF
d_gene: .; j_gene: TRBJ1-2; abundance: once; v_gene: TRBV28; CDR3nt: TGTGCCAGCAGTTTCAGGACAGCCGCTATCTATGGCTACACCTTC; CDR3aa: CASSFRTAAIYGYTF
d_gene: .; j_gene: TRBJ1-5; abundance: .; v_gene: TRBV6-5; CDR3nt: TGTGCCAGTCCCGTAGGGAGCGGGAATCAGCCCCAGCATTTT; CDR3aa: CASPVGSGNQPQHF
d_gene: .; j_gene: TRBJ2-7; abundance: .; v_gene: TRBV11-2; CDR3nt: TGTGCCAGCAGTTTAGACCCAGGGGGAGGCTACGAGCAGTACTTC; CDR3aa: CASSLDPGGGYEQYF
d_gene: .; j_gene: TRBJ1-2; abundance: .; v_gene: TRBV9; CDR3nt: TGTGCCAGCAGCGTAGGGGGAGGGGTCTATGGCTACACCTTC; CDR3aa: CASSVGGGVYGYTF
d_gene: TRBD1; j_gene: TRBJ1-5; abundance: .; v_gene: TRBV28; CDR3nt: TGTGCCAGCAGTTTAGACAGGGCCCACTGGAAGCCCCAGCATTTT; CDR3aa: CASSLDRAHWKPQHF
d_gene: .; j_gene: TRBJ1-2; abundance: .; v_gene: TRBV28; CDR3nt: TGTGCCAGCAGTTTTCCCGGGACAACCTATGGCTACACCTTC; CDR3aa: CASSFPGTTYGYTF
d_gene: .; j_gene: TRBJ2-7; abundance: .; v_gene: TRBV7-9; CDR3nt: TGTGCCAGCAGCTTAGTTTCCCCCTACGAGCAGTACTTC; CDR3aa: CASSLVSPYEQYF
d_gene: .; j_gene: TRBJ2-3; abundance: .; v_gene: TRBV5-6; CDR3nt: TGTGCCAGCAGCTGGAGCGCAGATACGCAGTATTTT; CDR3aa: CASSWSADTQYF
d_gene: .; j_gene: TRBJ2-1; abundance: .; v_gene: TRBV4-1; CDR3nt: TGCGCCAGCAGCCAAGCGGGGGAAATGGATGAGCAGTTCTTC; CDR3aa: CASSQAGEMDEQFF